These 30 T cell receptor beta chains originate from one sample sequenced in a study of response to subunit inactivated influenza vaccine. TCRdb processed the RT-PCR reads anew with MiXCR; each CDR3 protein has one entry. Of about 520,000 distinct CDR3 sequences in the sample, about 7.2% were seen once. The source was PBMCs from blood, collected roughly 24 months after vaccination. These receptors came from a man between 50 and 75 years old who received an inactivated influenza vaccine.

The V gene is TRBV12-3 or TRBV12-4, the J gene TRBJ2-5; D perhaps matches TRBD1 (5 bases). There are 14 residues in the CDR3. Trimming took 5 bases from V and 1 from J, leaving 11 bases between them. The CDR3 sequence: CASSVRQIQETQYF. DNA of the CDR3: TGTGCCAGCAGTGTAAGACAGATCCAAGAGACCCAGTACTTC.

This clonotype was detected many times. The junction and the germline gene differ at one end; a read error may be behind it. V usage is TRBV4-2 and J usage is TRBJ2-1; 7 bases line up with TRBD1. Germline V gene sequence: CDR1 LGHNA, CDR2 YNFKEQ. CDR3 size: 15 residues. The CDR3 region has the DNA TGTGCCAGCAGCCAAGAAGGGGACAGCTACGATGAGCAGTTCTTC. This sequence encodes CASSQEGDSYDEQFF.

This clonotype was observed at least ten times. This sequence joins TRBV11-2 and TRBJ2-1; TRBD1 is a possible D gene (5 bases). Germline V gene sequence: CDR1 SGHAT, CDR2 FQNNGV. V lost 0 bases to trimming and J lost 6 bases, with 18 bases between them. The CDR3 is made up of 17 amino acids. CDR3 DNA sequence: TGTGCCAGCAGCTTAGAGACAGCTATCTCGATGAGCAATGAGCAGTTCTTC. Translating it yields CASSLETAISMSNEQFF.

This clonotype was detected a few times. This CDR3 is CASSSDRAPYNSPLHF. The CDR3 nucleotides read TGTGCCAGCAGCTCGGACAGGGCTCCCTATAATTCACCCCTCCACTTT. The rearrangement uses TRBV7-9 and TRBJ1-6; 8 bases fit TRBD1. Germline V gives CDR1 SEHNR, CDR2 FQNEAQ (reference sequence). The V and J ends lost 4 bases and 2 bases, in that order; junction bases with no gene match: 4. The CDR3 totals 16 residues.

This clonotype was observed a handful of times. V gene TRBV7-6 combines with J gene TRBJ1-3, with D possibly TRBD1 on 6 matching bases. Germline V gives CDR1 SGHVS, CDR2 FNYEAQ. V was trimmed by 1 base and J by 2 bases, leaving 9 bases between them. The CDR3 extends over 15 amino acids. The CDR3 sequence is CASSLVPGAGNTIYF. The CDR3 DNA reads TGTGCCAGCAGCTTAGTTCCAGGGGCTGGAAACACCATATATTTT.

The gene calls are TRBV12-3 or TRBV12-4 and TRBJ1-2; the D gene is possibly TRBD1 (6 bases). Trimming stripped 6 bases from V and 0 bases from J, with 14 bases between. This CDR3 has 15 residues. CDR3 in amino acids: CASSLPQGTNYGYTF. In nucleotides, the CDR3 is TGTGCCAGCAGCCTCCCCCAGGGGACTAACTATGGCTACACCTTC.

This sequence joins TRBV21-1 and TRBJ1-3; no DNA check was done on the table's D call, TRBD1. TRBV21-1 is a documented pseudogene. The CDR3 totals 17 residues. In DNA form, the CDR3 reads TGTGCCAGCGGGACAGGCGTCTTGTCGGGAGGTGGAAACACCATATATTTT. Amino acid sequence: CASGTGVLSGGGNTIYF.

The V gene is TRBV7-9, the J gene TRBJ1-4; D gene uncertain. The V and J ends lost 4 bases and 4 bases respectively, with 13 bases between them. This CDR3 spans 15 amino acids. Germline V CDR1 and CDR2: SEHNR, FQNEAQ (reference sequence). CDR3 DNA sequence: TGTGCCAGCAGCTGGCCGCCCCCGGGTAATGAAAAACTGTTTTTT. This codes for CASSWPPPGNEKLFF.

Note on this clonotype: It may be a read error: a sequence one base away is much more abundant. CDR3 DNA: TGTGCCAGCAGCCCGACGTGGGCGGGTGACAAACTGTTTTTT. Protein sequence: CASSPTWAGDKLFF. The V and J genes are TRBV11-2 and TRBJ1-4; D unclear. CDR1 and CDR2 (germline): SGHAT, FQNNGV. The CDR3 runs 14 residues. V shed 5 bases and J shed 11 bases, with 18 bases lying between them.

This clonotype was picked up many times. The gene calls are TRBV15 and TRBJ1-1; 8 bases fit TRBD1. V gave up 0 bases and J gave up 5 bases; unmatched junction bases: 2. The germline CDR1 and CDR2 sequences are LNHNV and YYDKDF (reference sequence). This CDR3 comprises 14 residues. CDR3 DNA: TGTGCCACCAGCAGAGATCAGGGGGCGACTGAAGCTTTCTTT. It yields the protein CATSRDQGATEAFF.

This clonotype came up a few times. This chain connects TRBV9 to TRBJ2-5; D is unclear. This CDR3 has 12 residues. V was trimmed by 9 bases and J by 3 bases, leaving 12 bases between them. From germline, CDR1 is SGDLS and CDR2 YYNGEE. The CDR3 protein is CATRRQKETQYF. In nucleotides, the CDR3 is TGTGCCACACGTAGGCAGAAAGAGACCCAGTACTTC.

This clonotype has a count of ten or more. This sequence joins TRBV10-3 and TRBJ1-5; D gene unclear. The CDR3 sequence is 13 residues long. The V and J ends lost 10 bases and 5 bases respectively, with 15 bases between them. Germline lookup yields CDR1 ENHRY and CDR2 SYGVKD. Here the CDR3 DNA reads TGTGCCACTCAAAGCGGTCGCGATCAGCCCCAGCATTTT. Protein: CATQSGRDQPQHF.

In its sample, this clonotype was seen many times. This sequence joins TRBV6-1 and TRBJ2-1; TRBD1 or TRBD2 may be the D gene (5 bases each). The CDR3 is 14 amino acids. Per germline, CDR1 MNHNS and CDR2 SASEGT. Between the trimmed V and J ends, which lost 7 bases and 3 bases, there was a span of 13 bases. This CDR3 is CASNKRGLYNEQFF. The DNA for the CDR3 is TGTGCCAGCAACAAACGGGGCCTCTACAATGAGCAGTTCTTC.

V gene TRBV6-2 or TRBV6-3 combines with J gene TRBJ2-1; no definite D call. This CDR3 has 15 amino acids. CDR1 and CDR2 from the germline V gene are MNHEY and SVGEGT. Trimming took 6 bases from V and 3 from J, leaving 15 bases between them. CDR3 nucleotide sequence: TGTGCCAGCAGAAACCCCCGGACCTTCTACAATGAGCAGTTCTTC. Encoded protein: CASRNPRTFYNEQFF.

This clonotype was counted many times. V gene TRBV5-1 combines with J gene TRBJ1-2; tentatively, D is TRBD1 (5 bases). The length of the CDR3 is 14 residues. Germline CDR1 SGHRS, CDR2 YFSETQ. Trimming removed 7 bases at V and 3 bases at J, with 16 bases between. CDR3 region: CASRTGTVYYGYTF. CDR3 bases: TGCGCCAGCCGCACTGGGACGGTTTACTATGGCTACACCTTC.

The chain joins TRBV6-2 or TRBV6-3 to TRBJ2-1; D gene unclear. The V gene lost 2 bases and the J gene lost 7 bases, with 12 bases spanning the gap. There are 14 residues in the CDR3. Germline V CDR1 and CDR2: MNHEY, SVGEGT. Here the CDR3 reads CASSYPPSRNEQFF. The CDR3 DNA reads TGTGCCAGCAGTTACCCGCCCTCGCGGAATGAGCAGTTCTTC.

In its sample, this clonotype was seen a few times. V and J are TRBV11-2 and TRBJ2-2, with no clear D. Germline V gives CDR1 SGHAT, CDR2 FQNNGV. CDR3 length equals 15 residues. V lost 5 bases and J lost 4, with 14 bases in between. The CDR3: CASSQTMGRTGELFF. Here the CDR3 DNA reads TGTGCCAGCAGCCAAACGATGGGCCGCACCGGGGAGCTGTTTTTT.

This clonotype showed up just once. A clone one base away is much larger, so this may be a read error. The DNA of the CDR3 is TGTGCCAGCACCCAGACAGGGTACTATGGCTACACCTTC. This gives the protein CASTQTGYYGYTF. The chain combines TRBV5-6 with TRBJ1-2; TRBD1 agrees at 7 bases. This CDR3 has 13 amino acids. J lost 3 bases, V lost 6 bases, and 5 bases had no gene match. The germline V gene encodes CDR1 SGHDT and CDR2 YYEEEE.

The chain carries TRBV20-1 and TRBJ2-5; TRBD2 might be the D (6 bases). Germline V lookup: CDR1 DFQATT, CDR2 SNEGSKA (reference sequence). V was clipped by 5 bases and J by 5 bases, with 18 bases between them. The CDR3 runs to 14 residues. In nucleotides, the CDR3 is TGCAGTGCTCCCCGTCCGGGGGTACAGGAGACCCAGTACTTC. It is translated as CSAPRPGVQETQYF.

This sequence joins TRBV15 and TRBJ2-1; 7 nucleotides agree with TRBD1. V was clipped by 6 bases and J by 3 bases; unmatched bases: 8. The CDR3 runs to 15 residues. Germline V gene data show CDR1 as LNHNV and CDR2 as YYDKDF (reference sequence). The CDR3 DNA reads as TGTGCCACCAGTCCTCGACAGGGAGACTACAATGAGCAGTTCTTC. Translating it yields CATSPRQGDYNEQFF.

This clonotype was seen at least ten times. The chain recombines TRBV30 with TRBJ1-1; D may be TRBD1 (5 bases). V dropped 5 bases and J dropped 2 bases, with 18 bases sitting between them. Germline V gene data show CDR1 as GTSNPN and CDR2 as SVGIG (reference sequence). The CDR3 sequence is 15 residues long. CDR3 bases: TGTGCCTGGGCCGCCGACGGAGGGGCTAACACTGAAGCTTTCTTT. It is translated as CAWAADGGANTEAFF. Full variable domain (remainder filled in from reference TRBV30 and TRBJ1-1): SQTIHQWPATLVQPVGSPLSLECTVEGTSNPNLYWYRQAAGRGLQLLFYSVGIGQISSEVPQNLSASRPQDRQFILSSKKLLLSDSGFYLCAWAADGGANTEAFFGQGTRLTVV.

This clonotype came up a few times. The chain uses TRBV10-3 and TRBJ2-1; 12 bases are shared with TRBD2. The trim removed 10 bases at V and 6 bases at J, leaving 13 bases unmatched. Per the germline V gene, CDR1 is ENHRY and CDR2 is SYGVKD. There are 16 residues in the CDR3. CDR3 sequence reads: CASSKRLAGESNEQFF. DNA of the CDR3: TGTGCCAGCAGCAAACGACTAGCGGGAGAGAGCAATGAGCAGTTCTTC.

The gene calls are TRBV10-3 and TRBJ1-5; 8 bases match TRBD1. The CDR3 length is 14 residues. V trimming: 6 bases; J trimming: 7 bases; junction bases outside the gene matches: 8. Germline CDR1 ENHRY, CDR2 SYGVKD. CDR3 sequence reads: CAISADRGGQPQHF. DNA for the CDR3: TGTGCCATCAGCGCCGACAGGGGAGGACAGCCCCAGCATTTT.

In its sample, this clonotype was seen a few times. In nucleotides, the CDR3 is TGTGCCAGCAGTACTAGCGGGAGGGTCTTCGGGGAGCTGTTTTTT. Translating it yields CASSTSGRVFGELFF. The chain uses TRBV6-5 and TRBJ2-2, with 13 bases identical to TRBD2. CDR3 size: 15 residues. V trimming: 5 bases; J trimming: 7 bases; junction bases outside the gene matches: 4. Per germline, CDR1 MNHEY and CDR2 SVGAGI.

Details on this clonotype: One junction end does not reproduce the germline sequence, and a read error may be involved. This rearrangement joins TRBV20-1 to TRBJ2-2, with 8 bases matching TRBD2. The V gene's germline CDR1 is DFQATT and CDR2 SNEGSKA (reference sequence). The CDR3 contains 14 residues. The CDR3 loop is CSAPERGNTGEVFF. The CDR3 DNA follows: TGCAGTGCGCCTGAGCGGGGGAACACCGGGGAGGTGTTTTTT.

The chain recombines TRBV7-6 with TRBJ2-7; tentative D call: TRBD2 (6 bases). The CDR3 consists of 14 residues. CDR1 and CDR2 (germline): SGHVS, FNYEAQ. V was cut by 2 bases and J by 4 bases, with 12 bases left in between. The CDR3 DNA follows: TGTGCCAGCAGCTTAATGGGGGGAGCTTACGAGCAGTACTTC. It yields the protein CASSLMGGAYEQYF. The full variable domain, with the rest looked up from reference TRBV7-6 and TRBJ2-7, is GAGVSQSPRYKVTKRGQDVALRCDPISGHVSLYWYRQALGQGPEFLTYFNYEAQQDKSGLPNDRFSAERPEGSISTLTIQRTEQRDSAMYRCASSLMGGAYEQYFGPGTRLTVT.

This clonotype was counted a few times. The V gene is TRBV15, the J gene TRBJ1-2; D is undetermined. The CDR3 spans 18 residues. The V end lost 0 bases, the J end lost 2 bases, and 19 bases lay between the germline ends. Germline V CDR1 and CDR2: LNHNV, YYDKDF (reference sequence). The CDR3 bases are TGTGCCACCAGCAGAGAAATACCGACTTTAGACGCGAACTATGGCTACACCTTC. This translates into CATSREIPTLDANYGYTF.

This clonotype occurred many times. The rearrangement uses TRBV12-3 or TRBV12-4 and TRBJ2-1; 10 nucleotides agree with TRBD2. Losses at the gene ends were 6 bases for V and 1 base for J; bases not matched to a gene: 6. CDR3 length: 16 residues. DNA for the CDR3: TGTGCCAGCAGCTCTAGCGGGGGAAGGTCCTACAATGAGCAGTTCTTC. Translated: CASSSSGGRSYNEQFF.

This clonotype was observed many times. One end of the junction is discordant with germline, which a read error may explain. This rearrangement joins TRBV20-1 to TRBJ1-1; possible D gene TRBD1, 6 bases. Looked up from germline, CDR1 is DFQATT and CDR2 is SNEGSKA (reference sequence). CDR3 size: 17 residues. This chain's CDR3 is CSARTIQPGHRPSEGFF. CDR3 DNA: TGCAGTGCTCGGACCATACAACCGGGACACCGGCCGTCTGAAGGTTTCTTT.

Ten or more counts support this clonotype. This rearrangement joins TRBV29-1 to TRBJ2-3, with D hard to call. The V gene's germline CDR1 is SQVTM and CDR2 ANQGSEA. The V end was cut by 4 bases, the J end by 0 bases, with 8 bases between. The CDR3 runs to 13 residues. CDR3 sequence: CSVVEDSTDTQYF. The CDR3 nucleotides read TGCAGCGTTGTTGAGGATAGCACAGATACGCAGTATTTT.